The entry below describes one T cell receptor beta chain. Germline and junction disagree at one end, which may indicate a read error. The V gene's germline CDR1 is LGHNA and CDR2 YSLEER. CDR3 size: 16 residues. The record originates from a study of blood T cell repertoires in COVID-19. On the study more broadly: The United States, Italy and Spain provided the acute and convalescent COVID-19 samples.

Method: immunoSEQ multiplex PCR; TCRdb's copy keeps in-frame clones and lacks some. This sample carries about 300,000 clones, around 88% of them seen once, and the ten largest clones take roughly 1.1%. The chain links TRBV4-3 to TRBJ1-5; tentative D call: TRBD1 (6 bases). Sequencing was performed on peripheral blood. The receptor was isolated from a woman aged 45-65 years with acute or convalescent COVID-19. DNA of the CDR3: TGCGCCAGCAGCCAAGGAAGACAGGTGAGCAATCGGCCCCAGCATTTT. Protein sequence: CASSQGRQVSNRPQHF.